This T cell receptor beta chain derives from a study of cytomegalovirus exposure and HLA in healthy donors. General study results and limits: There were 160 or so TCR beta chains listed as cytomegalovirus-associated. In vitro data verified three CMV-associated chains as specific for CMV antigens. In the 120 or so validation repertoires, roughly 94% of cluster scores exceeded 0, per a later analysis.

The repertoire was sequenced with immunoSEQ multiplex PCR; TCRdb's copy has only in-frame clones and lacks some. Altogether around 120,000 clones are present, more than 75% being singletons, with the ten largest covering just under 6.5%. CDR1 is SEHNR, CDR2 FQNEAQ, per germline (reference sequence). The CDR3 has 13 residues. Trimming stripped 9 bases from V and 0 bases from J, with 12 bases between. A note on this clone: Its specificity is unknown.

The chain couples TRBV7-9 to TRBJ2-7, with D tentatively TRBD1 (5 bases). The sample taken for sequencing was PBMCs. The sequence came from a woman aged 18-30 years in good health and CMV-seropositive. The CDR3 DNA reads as TGTGCCAGTAGGGGCGCGAGCTCCTACGAGCAGTACTTC. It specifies CASRGASSYEQYF.